This entry lists 12 T cell receptor beta chains sequenced from one sample in a study of blood T cell repertoires in COVID-19. Sequenced by immunoSEQ multiplex PCR; TCRdb stores in-frame clones only, minus some. In the table there are 100,000 to 150,000 clones, over 75% of which are singletons. The sequenced sample was peripheral blood. Every receptor here comes from a woman at least 80 years old with acute or convalescent COVID-19.

V usage is TRBV23-1 and J usage is TRBJ1-3; 8 bases are shared with TRBD1. TRBV23-1 is identified as an open reading frame with a role that is uncertain. V lost 2 bases, J lost 4 bases, and 10 bases stayed unmatched. The CDR3 loop spans 17 amino acids. CDR3 in amino acids: CASSQNSDRVEGNTIYF. CDR3 DNA: TGCGCCAGCAGTCAAAATTCGGACAGGGTGGAAGGAAACACCATATATTTT.

This clone was seen just once. J is TRBJ2-3 and V is TRBV12-3 or TRBV12-4; D unresolved. Trimming took 4 bases from V and 3 from J, leaving 5 bases between them. The length of the CDR3 is 12 residues. The CDR3 reads CASSSSTDTQYF. The CDR3 region has the DNA TGTGCCAGCAGTTCCTCTACAGATACGCAGTATTTT.

V gene TRBV11-2 combines with J gene TRBJ2-1; tentatively, D is TRBD2 (6 bases). Germline loops: CDR1 SGHAT, CDR2 FQNNGV. V lost 1 base, J lost 0 bases, and 10 bases lay in between. This CDR3 region has 16 residues. The CDR3 loop reads CASSLVRGSSYNEQFF. The CDR3 bases are TGTGCCAGCAGCTTAGTTCGGGGGAGCTCCTACAATGAGCAGTTCTTC.

This chain joins TRBV10-3 and TRBJ2-5, with 7 bases that match TRBD1. The germline gives CDR1 ENHRY, CDR2 SYGVKD. V lost 4 bases, J lost 1 base, and 0 bases stayed unmatched. This CDR3 comprises 13 residues. The CDR3 loop is CAISGTGQETQYF. The CDR3, as DNA: TGTGCCATCAGTGGGACAGGCCAAGAGACCCAGTACTTC.

The chain uses TRBV6-5 and TRBJ1-6; 9 bases agree with TRBD1. CDR1 and CDR2 from the germline V gene are MNHEY and SVGAGI. The CDR3 covers 15 residues. Trimming cost V 2 bases and J 7 bases; bases outside gene matches: 3. CDR3 bases: TGTGCCAGCAGTTACGGGACAGGGCGAAATTCACCCCTCCACTTT. Translated: CASSYGTGRNSPLHF.

This chain uses TRBV7-9 with TRBJ1-4; TRBD1 matches 8 bases. With 1 base clipped from V and 7 bases from J, the junction kept 11 bases outside the gene matches. This CDR3 is 17 amino acids long. CDR1 is SEHNR, CDR2 FQNEAQ, per germline (reference sequence). The CDR3 DNA reads as TGTGCCAGCAGCTTAGTGGCGGTAGCGGACAGGGCTGAAAAACTGTTTTTT. Its translation is CASSLVAVADRAEKLFF.

The gene calls are TRBV19 and TRBJ2-1, with D maybe TRBD2 (6 bases). Per the germline V gene, CDR1 is LNHDA and CDR2 is SQIVND (reference sequence). V was shortened by 7 bases and J by 7 bases, with 17 bases between the two germline ends. The CDR3 spans 14 residues. This chain's CDR3 is CASKSGGVLNEQFF. The CDR3 nucleotides are TGTGCCAGTAAGAGCGGAGGGGTCCTTAATGAGCAGTTCTTC. The whole variable domain, filled in from reference TRBV19 and TRBJ2-1, reads DGGITQSPKYLFRKEGQNVTLSCEQNLNHDAMYWYRQDPGQGLRLIYYSQIVNDFQKGDIAEGYSVSREKKESFPLTVTSAQKNPTAFYLCASKSGGVLNEQFFGPGTRLTVL.

The rearrangement uses TRBV7-2 and TRBJ2-5; no reliable D call. The CDR3 has 13 residues. CDR1 and CDR2 (germline): SGHTA, FQGNSA. The germline V and J ends were trimmed by 4 bases and 2 bases, with 8 bases remaining between them. The CDR3 DNA sequence: TGTGCCAGCAGCTCAACAGAGCAAGAGACCCAGTACTTC. Translation gives CASSSTEQETQYF. Full variable domain (outside the CDR3, taken from reference TRBV7-2 and TRBJ2-5): GAGVSQSPSNKVTEKGKDVELRCDPISGHTALYWYRQSLGQGLEFLIYFQGNSAPDKSGLPSDRFSAERTGGSVSTLTIQRTQQEDSAVYLCASSSTEQETQYFGPGTRLLVL.

The chain has TRBV9 and TRBJ1-2; perhaps TRBD1 as D (5 bases). Trimming pared 0 bases from V and 4 bases from J, leaving 13 bases between. Germline CDR1 reads SGDLS; CDR2 reads YYNGEE. This CDR3 region has 15 residues. The CDR3 nucleotides read TGTGCCAGCAGCGTAGCTGGGACTGGGGTCTATGGCTACACCTTC. It codes for CASSVAGTGVYGYTF.

The genes are TRBV28 and TRBJ2-7, with 10 bases aligning to TRBD1. The germline CDR1 and CDR2 sequences are MDHEN and SYDVKM. CDR3 length: 16 residues. V gave up 8 bases and J gave up 3 bases; unmatched junction bases: 13. The CDR3 loop reads CASLTSAGQGHYEQYF. The CDR3 DNA sequence: TGTGCCAGCTTAACCTCGGCGGGACAGGGGCACTACGAGCAGTACTTC.

V and J are TRBV2 and TRBJ2-5; D remains unclear. This CDR3 has 15 residues. CDR1 and CDR2 (germline): SNHLY, FYNNEI. V was trimmed by 8 bases and J by 5 bases, leaving 21 bases between them. As DNA, the CDR3 is TGTGCCAGCGGCCTGGCTAGTATGGTATCTGAGACCCAGTACTTC. It yields the protein CASGLASMVSETQYF.

The chain employs TRBV5-1 and TRBJ1-1; D possibly corresponds to TRBD1 (6 bases). Germline V gives CDR1 SGHRS, CDR2 YFSETQ. The CDR3 totals 18 residues. Trimming took off 0 bases at V and 1 base at J, with 19 bases between the two ends. The DNA of the CDR3 is TGCGCCAGCAGCTTGGGGTACCCTTGGGGGGGGCCGAACACTGAAGCTTTCTTT. It yields the protein CASSLGYPWGGPNTEAFF.